This T cell receptor beta chain was captured in a study of T cell responses to AZD1222 COVID-19 vaccine. Study context: Doses given second, at about 4 or about 12 weeks, were pooled. Study-level points and caveats: Clonal diversity was possibly underestimated, and the donors were mostly white British, with more females. Only after the peak T cell response were repertoires sampled.

In the case of this clone: The target antigen is unknown.

Germline CDR1 reads LNHDA; CDR2 reads SQIVND (reference sequence). V trimming: 3 bases; J trimming: 7 bases; junction bases outside the gene matches: 4. The CDR3 consists of 14 residues. The method was immunoSEQ multiplex PCR; TCRdb's version includes in-frame clones alone and lacks a portion of them. The data hold approximately 190,000 clones, with approximately 92% observed a single time. The receptor was derived from an adult in good health. The sample in question was peripheral blood, obtained on day 0 of AZD1222 vaccination. The chain uses TRBV19 and TRBJ1-5; 9 bases match TRBD1. The CDR3 sequence is CASSIEDRGQPQHF. DNA of the CDR3: TGTGCCAGTAGTATTGAGGACAGGGGACAGCCCCAGCATTTT.